This TCR beta chain was observed in a study of cytomegalovirus exposure and HLA in healthy donors. Primers: 60 Vbeta forward and 13 Jbeta reverse. The assay was immunoSEQ multiplex PCR, and TCRdb's table has in-frame clones only and misses some. In the table there are around 20,000 clones, 65% to 75% of which are singletons. The CDR3 runs 12 residues. The V end was cut by 5 bases, the J end by 7 bases, with 9 bases between. Germline CDR1 SEHNR, CDR2 FQNEAQ (reference sequence). The rearrangement links TRBV7-9 to TRBJ1-5; D possibly corresponds to TRBD1 (5 bases). The receptor comes from a man between 18 and 29 years old in good health and CMV-seronegative. The sequencing input was PBMCs. In nucleotides, the CDR3 is TGTGCCAGCAGCACGGGGGGACAGCCCCAGCATTTT. Translating gives CASSTGGQPQHF.